The clone carrying this TCR beta chain was seen only a few times. Preparing the TCRbeta library involved the use of unique molecular identifiers. From the PCR reads, TCRdb called clonotypes with MiXCR, one entry per CDR3 protein. This sample has about 610,000 distinct CDR3 sequences, with 8% to 11% found just once. The data stem from a study of T-cell reconstitution after alpha-beta-depleted transplantation in children. The sequencing used PBMCs from the stem cell graft donor, collected from the stem cell graft. The sequence came from a human donor who donated a stem cell graft to a child with acute myeloid leukemia.

CDR3 sequence: CSARSTERVYEQYF. The CDR3 DNA is TGCAGTGCTAGATCTACGGAGAGGGTCTACGAGCAGTACTTC. The chain uses TRBV20-1 and TRBJ2-7; a possible D gene is TRBD2 (5 bases). Trimming removed 2 bases at V and 3 bases at J, with 14 bases between. This CDR3 has 14 amino acids. Germline V lookup: CDR1 DFQATT, CDR2 SNEGSKA (reference sequence).